This passage covers 30 T cell receptor beta chains from one sample sequenced in a study of blood T cells in healthy people across ages. Primers used in a second PCR of roughly 6 to 12 cycles were a sample-barcoded 5' primer and a J-beta primer mix. TCRdb analysed the 5' RACE reads with MiXCR anew, one entry per CDR3 protein. The sample records 450,000 to 700,000 distinct CDR3 sequences, about 25% being singletons. The specimen was blood. All receptors come from a woman in her 70s in good health.

The chain carries TRBV20-1 and TRBJ1-1, with D unresolved. CDR1 DFQATT and CDR2 SNEGSKA come from the germline V gene (reference sequence). This CDR3 contains 11 residues. V shed 3 bases and J shed 5 bases, with 7 bases lying between them. The CDR3, as DNA: TGCAGTGCTAGTGGTGAGACTGAAGCTTTCTTT. Its translation: CSASGETEAFF.

Comments on this clonotype: One end of the junction is discordant with germline, which a read error may explain. The chain uses TRBV6-6 and TRBJ2-5; 10 bases map to TRBD2. Germline assignment: CDR1 MNHNY and CDR2 SVGAGI (reference sequence). This CDR3 region has 15 residues. Here the CDR3 DNA reads TGTGCCAGCAGCCCACGGACTAGCGGCCAAGAGACCCAGCACTTC. Encoded protein: CASSPRTSGQETQHF.

The V and J genes are TRBV12-3 or TRBV12-4 and TRBJ1-2; 8 bases are shared with TRBD1. The CDR3 runs to 13 residues. The junction had 8 bases not matched to a gene; V was cut back by 7 bases and J by 7 bases. CDR3 coding DNA: TGTGCCAGCACCAAGACCGGGACAGGTGGCTACACCTTC. It encodes CASTKTGTGGYTF.

This clonotype was seen once. The chain couples TRBV7-3 to TRBJ2-7; D ambiguous. The germline CDR1 and CDR2 sequences are SGHTA and FQGTGA. V was shortened by 1 base and J by 7 bases, with 11 bases between the two germline ends. The CDR3 covers 13 residues. The CDR3 protein is CASSLNVDMEQYF. The CDR3, as DNA: TGTGCCAGCAGCTTAAATGTTGATATGGAGCAGTACTTC.

CDR3 sequence: CASSLTPGGSYNEQFF. Here the CDR3 DNA reads TGCGCCAGCAGCTTAACTCCAGGGGGCTCCTACAATGAGCAGTTCTTC. This sequence joins TRBV5-1 and TRBJ2-1, with 7 bases lining up with TRBD1. J was trimmed by 0 bases and V by 2 bases; bases with no gene match: 5. There are 16 residues in the CDR3. The germline gives CDR1 SGHRS, CDR2 YFSETQ. Full variable domain (outside the CDR3, taken from reference TRBV5-1 and TRBJ2-1): KAGVTQTPRYLIKTRGQQVTLSCSPISGHRSVSWYQQTPGQGLQFLFEYFSETQRNKGNFPGRFSGRQFSNSRSEMNVSTLELGDSALYLCASSLTPGGSYNEQFFGPGTRLTVL.

V is TRBV10-3 and J is TRBJ1-6; D uncertain. V gave up 4 bases and J gave up 7 bases, with 11 bases separating them. This CDR3 region has 14 residues. Germline CDR1 is ENHRY and CDR2 is SYGVKD. This chain's CDR3 is CAISGGITNSPLHF. The CDR3 DNA reads TGTGCCATCAGTGGGGGAATTACCAATTCACCCCTCCACTTT.

The chain joins TRBV20-1 to TRBJ2-7; tentative D call: TRBD1 (6 bases). The V end lost 3 bases, the J end lost 7 bases, and 19 bases lay between the germline ends. The CDR3 sequence is 14 residues long. Germline CDR1 reads DFQATT; CDR2 reads SNEGSKA (reference sequence). In nucleotides, the CDR3 is TGCAGTGCTAGCGGCGCCCAGGGGCCGCGGGAGCAGTACTTC. It codes for CSASGAQGPREQYF.

This clonotype occurred a few times. The chain couples TRBV6-6 to TRBJ2-5; no reliable D call. The DNA end is a closer match to TRBJ2-7, so the J assignment may be wrong. The CDR3 is 11 amino acids. Germline lookup yields CDR1 MNHNY and CDR2 SVGAGI (reference sequence). The CDR3: CASRYTHEQYF. For the CDR3, the DNA is TGTGCCAGCAGATACACGCACGAGCAGTACTTC.

This clonotype was observed many times. The chain joins TRBV5-1 to TRBJ2-1; the D gene is possibly TRBD1 (6 bases). CDR1 is SGHRS and CDR2 is YFSETQ in the germline V gene. The ends were cut back, 4 bases at V and 3 bases at J, with 14 bases in the middle. The CDR3 sequence is 15 residues long. The CDR3 DNA sequence: TGCGCCAGCAGCCTGACCGGGACAAACTACAATGAGCAGTTCTTC. Its protein product is CASSLTGTNYNEQFF.

The rearrangement joins TRBV6-5 to TRBJ2-1, with TRBD1 matching over 10 bases. The J segment lost 12 bases and the V segment lost 6 bases, leaving 8 bases of the junction unmatched. CDR3 length: 13 amino acids. Germline loops: CDR1 MNHEY, CDR2 SVGAGI. For the CDR3, the DNA is TGTGCCAGCAGATCCGGACAGGGGGTCGCGCAGTTCTTC. The encoded protein is CASRSGQGVAQFF.

The chain couples TRBV29-1 to TRBJ2-1; 7 positions match TRBD1. This CDR3 is built from 12 residues. V trimming: 6 bases; J trimming: 8 bases; junction bases outside the gene matches: 7. CDR1 and CDR2 from the germline V gene are SQVTM and ANQGSEA. The CDR3, as DNA: TGCAGCGTAAACAGGGGAAACTATGAGCAGTTCTTC. Translating it yields CSVNRGNYEQFF.

The V call is TRBV25-1, the J call TRBJ2-7, with D perhaps matching TRBD1 or TRBD2 (5 bases each). Germline CDR1 is MGHDK and CDR2 is SYGVNS. The CDR3 contains 12 residues. V was shortened by 5 bases and J by 12 bases, with 17 bases between the two germline ends. In nucleotides, the CDR3 is TGTGCCAGCAGTTTAGGGACGGCGCACACGTACTTC. Translating gives CASSLGTAHTYF.

This clonotype was observed a few times. This chain connects TRBV5-1 to TRBJ2-1; 11 nucleotides line up with TRBD2. The germline gives CDR1 SGHRS, CDR2 YFSETQ. There are 14 residues in the CDR3. V lost 5 bases, J lost 4 bases, and 2 bases stayed unmatched. CDR3 nucleotides: TGCGCCAGCAGGACTAGCGGGGAATACAATGAGCAGTTCTTC. It codes for CASRTSGEYNEQFF.

The chain employs TRBV7-2 and TRBJ2-1, with D possibly matching TRBD2 (5 bases). This CDR3 contains 16 residues. The V gene lost 5 bases and the J gene lost 4 bases, with 18 bases spanning the gap. In germline, CDR1 is SGHTA, CDR2 FQGNSA. In DNA, the CDR3 is TGTGCCAGCAGCCAAAGGGCGGGTCAGTTTTACAATGAGCAGTTCTTC. The encoded protein is CASSQRAGQFYNEQFF.

The chain couples TRBV12-3 or TRBV12-4 to TRBJ2-4; 8 positions agree with TRBD2. J lost 9 bases, V lost 4 bases, and 11 bases had no gene match. CDR3 length: 15 residues. The CDR3 loop reads CASSWAASGRSIQYF. DNA of the CDR3: TGTGCCAGCAGTTGGGCGGCTAGCGGGCGTTCCATTCAGTACTTC.

The chain carries TRBV5-1 and TRBJ2-1, with D possibly matching TRBD2 (6 bases). The germline V and J ends were trimmed by 0 bases and 2 bases, with 12 bases remaining between them. Per germline, CDR1 SGHRS and CDR2 YFSETQ. This CDR3 comprises 16 residues. The CDR3 DNA follows: TGCGCCAGCAGCTTGGACGGCGGGGTACCCTACAATGAGCAGTTCTTC. Its protein product is CASSLDGGVPYNEQFF.

This clonotype has more than one count but fewer than ten. The V and J genes are TRBV4-2 and TRBJ2-3, with D possibly called TRBD1 or TRBD2 (7 bases each). V lost 0 bases to trimming and J lost 6 bases, with 16 bases between them. CDR3 length: 16 amino acids. Per germline, CDR1 LGHNA and CDR2 YNFKEQ. CDR3: CASSQETSARGDTQYF. CDR3 coding DNA: TGTGCCAGCAGCCAAGAAACTAGCGCCAGGGGGGATACGCAGTATTTT.

The chain couples TRBV12-3 or TRBV12-4 to TRBJ2-5; weak D call: TRBD2 (6 bases). The J call may be faulty, since TRBJ2-7 better matches the DNA end. This CDR3 is 13 amino acids long. The CDR3 is CASSLESGYEQYF. In DNA form, the CDR3 reads TGTGCCAGCAGTTTAGAGAGCGGGTACGAGCAGTACTTC.

V usage is TRBV20-1 and J usage is TRBJ1-2; D unresolved. CDR1 DFQATT and CDR2 SNEGSKA come from the germline V gene (reference sequence). The V and J ends lost 3 bases and 8 bases respectively, with 10 bases between them. The CDR3 is 11 amino acids. The CDR3 region has the DNA TGCAGTGCTAGCAACATAAGGGGCTACACCTTC. Translation: CSASNIRGYTF.

This rearrangement joins TRBV6-2 or TRBV6-3 to TRBJ2-4; D unresolved. With 2 bases removed from V and 1 base from J, the gap between germline ends came to 15 bases. Germline loops: CDR1 MNHEY, CDR2 SVGEGT. The CDR3 length is 17 residues. This CDR3 is CASSYTTSVVAKNIQYF. In DNA form, the CDR3 reads TGTGCCAGCAGTTACACGACCAGCGTGGTTGCCAAAAACATTCAGTACTTC.

The V call is TRBV7-9, the J call TRBJ2-7, with D possibly matching TRBD1 (5 bases). The CDR3 runs to 15 residues. Trimming took 2 bases from V and 0 from J, leaving 11 bases between them. Germline CDR1 is SEHNR and CDR2 is FQNEAQ (reference sequence). The CDR3 coding sequence is TGTGCCAGCAGCTTAAGACCCGACAGCTCCTACGAGCAGTACTTC. It translates to CASSLRPDSSYEQYF.

This clonotype has a handful of counts. At one end, the junction sequence differs from germline, possibly due to a read error. The V gene is TRBV29-1, the J gene TRBJ1-2; TRBD1 might be the D (6 bases). This CDR3 has 18 residues. Germline assignment: CDR1 SQVTM and CDR2 ANQGSEA. CDR3 in amino acids: CSVAAKFPRTGPNYGYTF. CDR3 coding DNA: TGCAGCGTTGCCGCAAAGTTCCCTCGAACAGGGCCTAACTATGGTTACACCTTC. The variable domain in full, completed from reference TRBV29-1 and TRBJ1-2, reads SAVISQKPSRDICQRGTSLTIQCQVDSQVTMMFWYRQQPGQSLTLIATANQGSEATYESGFVIDKFPISRPNLTFSTLTVSNMSPEDSSIYLCSVAAKFPRTGPNYGYTFGSGTRLTVV.

The V gene is TRBV9, the J gene TRBJ2-6, with unresolved D. This CDR3 has 17 amino acids. Looked up from germline, CDR1 is SGDLS and CDR2 is YYNGEE. The V end lost 0 bases, the J end lost 0 bases, and 10 bases lay between the germline ends. CDR3 protein: CASSVDTGGSGANVLTF. The DNA for the CDR3 is TGTGCCAGCAGCGTAGATACGGGTGGCTCTGGGGCCAACGTCCTGACTTTC.

The chain has TRBV5-1 and TRBJ1-2; tentative D call: TRBD1 (6 bases). In germline, CDR1 is SGHRS, CDR2 YFSETQ. The CDR3 runs 15 residues. V gave up 0 bases and J gave up 5 bases, with 14 bases separating them. CDR3 in amino acids: CASSLDTGTTYGYTF. The CDR3 DNA is TGCGCCAGCAGCTTGGATACCGGGACAACTTATGGCTACACCTTC. Complete variable domain (other parts from reference TRBV5-1 and TRBJ1-2): KAGVTQTPRYLIKTRGQQVTLSCSPISGHRSVSWYQQTPGQGLQFLFEYFSETQRNKGNFPGRFSGRQFSNSRSEMNVSTLELGDSALYLCASSLDTGTTYGYTFGSGTRLTVV.

The chain is built from TRBV29-1 and TRBJ2-5; D possibly corresponds to TRBD1 (6 bases). The CDR3 length is 14 residues. V was clipped by 4 bases and J by 4 bases, with 16 bases between them. Germline V CDR1 and CDR2: SQVTM, ANQGSEA. CDR3 nucleotides: TGCAGCGTTGTTGGAACAGGGATGGGAGAGACCCAGTACTTC. It translates to CSVVGTGMGETQYF.

CDR3 residues: CASSVAQGTGELFF. The CDR3 nucleotides read TGTGCCAGCAGCGTCGCGCAGGGCACCGGGGAGCTGTTTTTT. The V gene is TRBV11-2, the J gene TRBJ2-2; weak D call: TRBD1 (5 bases). Per the germline V gene, CDR1 is SGHAT and CDR2 is FQNNGV. The CDR3 loop spans 14 amino acids. Between the trimmed V and J ends, which lost 5 bases and 4 bases, there was a span of 11 bases. Full variable domain (rest looked up from reference TRBV11-2 and TRBJ2-2): EAGVAQSPRYKIIEKRQSVAFWCNPISGHATLYWYQQILGQGPKLLIQFQNNGVVDDSQLPKDRFSAERLKGVDSTLKIQPAKLEDSAVYLCASSVAQGTGELFFGEGSRLTVL.

The gene calls are TRBV2 and TRBJ1-2, with no clear D. V was trimmed by 1 base and J by 8 bases, leaving 14 bases between them. Looked up from germline, CDR1 is SNHLY and CDR2 is FYNNEI. CDR3 length equals 14 residues. The CDR3 DNA reads as TGTGCCAGCAGTGAAGATCAGGAAATCGGCGGCTACACCTTC. This codes for CASSEDQEIGGYTF.

The gene calls are TRBV11-2 and TRBJ2-6; 11 bases fit TRBD1. Germline trimming cut 6 bases from V and 2 bases from J; bases unmatched to any gene: 15. This CDR3 region has 20 residues. CDR1 is SGHAT and CDR2 is FQNNGV in the germline V gene. CDR3 in amino acids: CASSKLRLDRGLAGANVLTF. In DNA, the CDR3 is TGTGCCAGCAGTAAGCTTAGATTGGACAGGGGGCTGGCTGGGGCCAACGTCCTGACTTTC. The full variable domain, with the rest looked up from reference TRBV11-2 and TRBJ2-6, is EAGVAQSPRYKIIEKRQSVAFWCNPISGHATLYWYQQILGQGPKLLIQFQNNGVVDDSQLPKDRFSAERLKGVDSTLKIQPAKLEDSAVYLCASSKLRLDRGLAGANVLTFGAGSRLTVL.

The V gene is TRBV27, the J gene TRBJ2-5; D possibly corresponds to TRBD2 (5 bases). The assigned J gene may be wrong: the sequence end matches TRBJ2-1 better. CDR1 and CDR2 from the germline V gene are MNHEY and SMNVEV (reference sequence). CDR3 length: 14 residues. This CDR3 is CASSLRATRGEQFF. The DNA for the CDR3 is TGTGCCAGCAGTTTACGGGCCACACGGGGTGAGCAGTTCTTC.

J is TRBJ2-1 and V is TRBV11-2; 7 nucleotides line up with TRBD2. The better agreement between TRBJ2-7 and the DNA end casts doubt on the J call. Germline V lookup: CDR1 SGHAT, CDR2 FQNNGV. The CDR3 is 17 amino acids. CDR3 in DNA: TGTGCCAGCAGCTCCGGAGGCGCTAGCGGAAACTTCTACGAGCAGTACTTC. Amino acids: CASSSGGASGNFYEQYF.